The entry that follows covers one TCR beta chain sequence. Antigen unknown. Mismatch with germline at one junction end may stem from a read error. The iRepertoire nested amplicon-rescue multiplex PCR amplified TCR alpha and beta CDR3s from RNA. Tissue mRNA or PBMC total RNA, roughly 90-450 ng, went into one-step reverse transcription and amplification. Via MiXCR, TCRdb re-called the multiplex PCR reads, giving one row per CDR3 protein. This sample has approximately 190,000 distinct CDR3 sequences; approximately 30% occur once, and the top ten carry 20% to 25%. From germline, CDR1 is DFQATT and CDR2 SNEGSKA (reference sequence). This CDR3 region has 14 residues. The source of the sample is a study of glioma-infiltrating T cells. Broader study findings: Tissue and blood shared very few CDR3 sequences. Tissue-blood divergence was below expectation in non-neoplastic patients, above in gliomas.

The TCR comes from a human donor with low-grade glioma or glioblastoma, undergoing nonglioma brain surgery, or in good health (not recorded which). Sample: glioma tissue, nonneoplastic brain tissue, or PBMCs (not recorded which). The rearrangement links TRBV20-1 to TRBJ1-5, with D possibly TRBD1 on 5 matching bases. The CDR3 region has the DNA TGCAGTGCCGTGACGGGGGATAGAAATCAGAAAAAGAATTTT. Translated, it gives CSAVTGDRNQKKNF.